One TCR beta chain is described in this entry. Under the authors' procedure: Amplification with reference gene primers provided the estimates of nucleated cell counts. Sequencing used immunoSEQ multiplex PCR; TCRdb keeps in-frame clones, though not all of them. V and J calls and clone size come straight from that table; D and trimming were deduced from the DNA. The data contain 250,000 or so clones, nearly 85% of them seen just once; the ten biggest clones take up more than 5%. The entry originates in a study of blood T cell repertoires in COVID-19. Study-level background: COVID-19 samples, acute and convalescent, were from the United States, Italy and Spain. T cells, B-cell-depleted T cells, or PBMCs provided the cDNA or gDNA that served as material.

After removal of 4 bases from V and 3 bases from J, the junction contained 5 bases not matched to a gene. Germline CDR1 KGHSH, CDR2 LQKENI. This CDR3 has 15 residues. The sequenced sample was peripheral blood. The TCR comes from a human donor in a cohort sampled during active COVID-19. The genes are TRBV18 and TRBJ1-4; 7 nucleotides line up with TRBD1. The CDR3 DNA reads TGTGCCAGCTCACGACCCGGGACAGCTAATGAAAAACTGTTTTTT. Translating it yields CASSRPGTANEKLFF.